This is a list of T cell receptor beta chains from one sample in a study of spatial heterogeneity in lung cancer. TCRdb used MiXCR to reprocess the 5' RACE reads, holding one entry per CDR3 protein. Here the sample spans about 28,000 distinct CDR3 sequences, about 8.8% being singletons. Sequencing used PBMCs, obtained at surgery. The receptor source for this set is a female donor with early-stage non-small cell lung cancer. The CDR3 runs from the conserved cysteine through the conserved F or W. The D gene is left open where the match is weak. Rows may omit the clone size; those that give it use once, few, many or a size class.

D | J | size | V | CDR3 | DNA
. | TRBJ2-3 | many | TRBV5-1 | CASSINTDTQYF | TGCGCCAGCAGCATAAACACAGATACGCAGTATTTT
TRBD2 | TRBJ2-2 | few | TRBV12-3/TRBV12-4 | CASSPRGGAGGELFF | TGTGCCAGCAGCCCACGGGGAGGGGCTGGCGGGGAGCTGTTTTTT
. | TRBJ1-5 | many | TRBV21-1 | CASSSVEWGRGVLYGNQPQHF | TGTGCCAGCAGCAGCGTTGAATGGGGCAGGGGAGTCCTTTATGGCAATCAGCCCCAGCATTTT
. | TRBJ2-6 | . | TRBV9 | CASSGGSSAGANVLTF | TGTGCCAGCAGCGGAGGGAGTTCCGCTGGGGCCAACGTCCTGACTTTC
. | TRBJ2-2 | many | TRBV27 | CASSSQANTGELFF | TGTGCCAGCAGCTCCCAGGCAAACACCGGGGAGCTGTTTTTT
. | TRBJ2-5 | many | TRBV12-3/TRBV12-4 | CASSGRDTLNGETQYF | TGTGCCAGCAGTGGGCGGGACACCCTGAACGGGGAGACCCAGTACTTC
TRBD2 | TRBJ2-1 | . | TRBV12-3/TRBV12-4 | CASSSGTSGRKDEQFF | TGTGCCAGCAGTTCCGGGACTAGCGGGAGAAAGGATGAGCAGTTCTTC
. | TRBJ2-2 | . | TRBV5-1 | CASSLTVNTGELFF | TGCGCCAGCAGCCTGACAGTGAACACCGGGGAGCTGTTTTTT
TRBD1 | TRBJ1-2 | many | TRBV20-1 | CSAREPGQGVGYGYTF | TGCAGTGCTAGAGAGCCGGGACAGGGGGTTGGCTATGGCTACACCTTC
. | TRBJ2-2 | many | TRBV6-2/TRBV6-3 | CASSYSGWTANTGELFF | TGTGCCAGCAGTTACTCGGGCTGGACCGCGAACACCGGGGAGCTGTTTTTT
TRBD1 | TRBJ2-2 | many | TRBV7-8 | CASFPGTVNTGELFF | TGTGCCAGCTTTCCCGGGACAGTTAACACCGGGGAGCTGTTTTTT
. | TRBJ2-3 | few | TRBV20-1 | CSGWGSTDTQYF | TGCAGTGGTTGGGGCAGCACAGATACGCAGTATTTT
. | TRBJ1-6 | many | TRBV7-2 | CASSKQGYGSSPLHF | TGTGCCAGCAGTAAACAGGGCTACGGGTCGTCACCCCTCCACTTT
. | TRBJ2-3 | many | TRBV2 | CASRSLSTDTQYF | TGTGCCAGCAGATCCCTTAGCACAGATACGCAGTATTTT
TRBD1 | TRBJ1-1 | . | TRBV27 | CATSYHGQGNQAFF | TGTGCCACCAGTTACCATGGACAGGGAAACCAAGCTTTCTTT
. | TRBJ2-5 | many | TRBV19 | CASSMTGSLETQYF | TGTGCCAGTAGTATGACCGGGAGTCTGGAGACCCAGTACTTC
TRBD1 | TRBJ2-2 | many | TRBV2 | CASTLGTGNTGELFF | TGTGCCAGCACACTTGGGACAGGGAACACCGGGGAGCTGTTTTTT
. | TRBJ2-1 | many | TRBV27 | CASSLDSRGYNEQFF | TGTGCCAGCAGTTTAGACTCCCGCGGATACAATGAGCAGTTCTTC
. | TRBJ2-6 | many | TRBV12-3/TRBV12-4 | CASSASSGANVLTF | TGTGCCAGCAGTGCGAGCTCTGGGGCCAACGTCCTGACTTTC
. | TRBJ2-4 | . | TRBV28 | CASSYGSLAKNIQYF | TGTGCCAGCAGTTATGGGAGTTTAGCCAAAAACATTCAGTACTTC
. | TRBJ1-4 | . | TRBV27 | CASSLKGYRLRATNEKLFF | TGTGCCAGCAGCCTTAAGGGATACAGGCTGCGGGCAACTAATGAAAAACTGTTTTTT
. | TRBJ2-7 | few | TRBV30 | CAWRGAYEQYF | TGTGCCTGGAGGGGGGCCTACGAGCAGTACTTC
. | TRBJ2-2 | . | TRBV20-1 | CSARDKLALRTGELFF | TGCAGTGCTAGAGATAAATTAGCGCTGCGAACCGGGGAGCTGTTTTTT
. | TRBJ2-5 | many | TRBV7-3 | CASSLTPGETQYF | TGTGCCAGCAGCTTAACGCCGGGAGAGACCCAGTACTTC
. | TRBJ1-2 | medium-sized | TRBV4-2 | CASSQDAYGYTF | TGTGCCAGCAGCCAAGATGCCTATGGCTACACCTTC
. | TRBJ2-2 | many | TRBV18 | CASSPYSSGGELFF | TGTGCCAGCTCACCTTACAGTTCGGGCGGGGAGCTGTTTTTT
. | TRBJ2-2 | . | TRBV18 | CASSRGLLTGELFF | TGTGCCAGCTCAAGGGGACTTCTCACCGGGGAGCTGTTTTTT
TRBD1 | TRBJ1-1 | many | TRBV12-3/TRBV12-4 | CASSFGQGGFNPRAFF | TGTGCCAGCAGTTTCGGACAGGGAGGATTCAACCCCCGGGCTTTCTTT
TRBD1 | TRBJ2-7 | many | TRBV2 | CASRLTGNEQYF | TGTGCCAGCAGATTGACAGGGAACGAGCAGTACTTC
TRBD2 | TRBJ2-1 | few | TRBV10-3 | CASEAGGYNEQFF | TGTGCCTCGGAAGCGGGAGGTTACAATGAGCAGTTCTTC
TRBD2 | TRBJ2-3 | few | TRBV30 | CAWSVRTSVEYF | TGTGCCTGGAGCGTCCGGACTAGCGTAGAGTATTTT
. | TRBJ2-5 | . | TRBV12-3/TRBV12-4 | CASSLKRGVQETQYF | TGTGCCAGCAGTTTAAAGCGCGGGGTCCAAGAGACCCAGTACTTC
. | TRBJ2-5 | few | TRBV6-5 | CASSGQSGETQYF | TGTGCCAGCAGTGGACAGTCTGGGGAGACCCAGTACTTC
. | TRBJ1-5 | . | TRBV3-1 | CASSQHPNQPQHF | TGTGCCAGCAGCCAACACCCCAATCAGCCCCAGCATTTT
TRBD1 | TRBJ1-1 | many | TRBV5-1 | CASTRQGNTEAFF | TGCGCCAGCACCCGACAGGGGAACACTGAAGCTTTCTTT
. | TRBJ1-1 | few | TRBV7-2 | CASRRQQNTEAFF | TGTGCCAGCCGTCGGCAGCAGAACACTGAAGCTTTCTTT
. | TRBJ2-5 | . | TRBV20-1 | CSARGLGGQETQYF | TGCAGTGCTAGAGGCCTAGGGGGCCAAGAGACCCAGTACTTC
. | TRBJ1-1 | many | TRBV30 | CAWSGVLNTEAFF | TGTGCCTGGAGTGGAGTATTGAACACTGAAGCTTTCTTT
. | TRBJ2-1 | many | TRBV28 | CASSLWEGQNEQFF | TGTGCCAGCAGTTTATGGGAGGGCCAAAATGAGCAGTTCTTC
. | TRBJ2-5 | many | TRBV2 | CATPGQSQETQYF | TGTGCCACCCCCGGACAGTCACAAGAGACCCAGTACTTC
TRBD1 | TRBJ2-7 | many | TRBV28 | CASSYGQVQYF | TGTGCCAGCAGCTACGGACAGGTGCAGTACTTC
TRBD2 | TRBJ2-1 | . | TRBV10-3 | CAITDLAGASNEQFF | TGTGCCATCACCGACCTAGCGGGTGCTTCCAATGAGCAGTTCTTC